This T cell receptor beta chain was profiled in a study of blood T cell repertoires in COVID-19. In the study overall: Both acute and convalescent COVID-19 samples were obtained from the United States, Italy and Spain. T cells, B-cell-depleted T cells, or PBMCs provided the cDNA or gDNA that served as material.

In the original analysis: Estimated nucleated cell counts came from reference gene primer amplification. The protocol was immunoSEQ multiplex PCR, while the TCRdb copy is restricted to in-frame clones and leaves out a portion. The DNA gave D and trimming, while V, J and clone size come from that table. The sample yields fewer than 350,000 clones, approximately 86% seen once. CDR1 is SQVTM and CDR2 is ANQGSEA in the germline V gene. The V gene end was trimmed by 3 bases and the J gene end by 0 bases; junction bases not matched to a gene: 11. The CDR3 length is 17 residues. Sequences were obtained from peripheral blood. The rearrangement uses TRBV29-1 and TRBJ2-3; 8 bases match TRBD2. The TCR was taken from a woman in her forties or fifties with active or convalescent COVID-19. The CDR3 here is CSVESAFGGGSTDTQYF. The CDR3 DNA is TGCAGCGTTGAGTCAGCTTTCGGGGGGGGCAGCACAGATACGCAGTATTTT.